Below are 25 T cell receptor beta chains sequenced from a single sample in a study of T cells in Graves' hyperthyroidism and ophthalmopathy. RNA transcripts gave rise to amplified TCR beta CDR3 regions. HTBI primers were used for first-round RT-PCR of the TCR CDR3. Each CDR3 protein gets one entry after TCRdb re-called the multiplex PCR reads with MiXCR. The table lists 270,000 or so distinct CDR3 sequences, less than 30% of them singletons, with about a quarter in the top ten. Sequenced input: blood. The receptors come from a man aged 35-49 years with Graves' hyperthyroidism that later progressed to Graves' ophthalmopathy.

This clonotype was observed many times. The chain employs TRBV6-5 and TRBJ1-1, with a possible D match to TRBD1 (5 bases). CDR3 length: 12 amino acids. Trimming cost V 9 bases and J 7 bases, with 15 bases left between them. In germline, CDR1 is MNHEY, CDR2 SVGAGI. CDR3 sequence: CASGTGTHEAFF. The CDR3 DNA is TGTGCCAGTGGGACTGGGACCCATGAAGCTTTCTTT.

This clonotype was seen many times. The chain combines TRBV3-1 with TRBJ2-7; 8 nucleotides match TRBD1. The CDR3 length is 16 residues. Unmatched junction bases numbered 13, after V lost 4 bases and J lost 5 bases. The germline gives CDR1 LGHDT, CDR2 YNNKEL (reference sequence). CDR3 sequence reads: CASSRAVWGQVHEQYF. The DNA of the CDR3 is TGTGCCAGCAGCCGGGCCGTTTGGGGACAGGTCCACGAGCAGTACTTC.

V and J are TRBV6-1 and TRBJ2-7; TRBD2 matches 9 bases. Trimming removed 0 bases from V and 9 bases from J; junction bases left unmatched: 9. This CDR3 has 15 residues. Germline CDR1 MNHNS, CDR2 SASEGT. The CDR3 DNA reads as TGTGCCAGCAGTGAAGCTAGCGGGAGTGCTACGACGCAGTACTTC. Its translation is CASSEASGSATTQYF.

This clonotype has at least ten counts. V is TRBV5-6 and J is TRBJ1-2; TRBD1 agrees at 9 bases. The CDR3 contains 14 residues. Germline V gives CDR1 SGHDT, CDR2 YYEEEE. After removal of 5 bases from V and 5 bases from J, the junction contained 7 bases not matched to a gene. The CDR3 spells CASRSIQGAYGYTF. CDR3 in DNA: TGTGCCAGCAGAAGTATACAGGGGGCATATGGCTACACCTTC.

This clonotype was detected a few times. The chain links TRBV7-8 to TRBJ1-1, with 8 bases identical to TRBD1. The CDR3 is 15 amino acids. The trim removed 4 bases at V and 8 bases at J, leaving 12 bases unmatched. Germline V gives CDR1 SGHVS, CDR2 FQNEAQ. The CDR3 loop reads CASSSLTGEIIEAFF. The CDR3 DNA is TGTGCCAGCAGCTCCTTGACAGGGGAGATCATCGAAGCTTTCTTT.

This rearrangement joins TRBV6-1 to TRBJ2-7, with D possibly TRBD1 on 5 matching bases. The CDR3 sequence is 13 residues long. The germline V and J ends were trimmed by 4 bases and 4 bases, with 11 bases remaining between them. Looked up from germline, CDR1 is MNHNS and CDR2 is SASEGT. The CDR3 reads CASSVKGSYEQYF. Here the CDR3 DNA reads TGTGCCAGCAGTGTCAAGGGGTCATACGAGCAGTACTTC.

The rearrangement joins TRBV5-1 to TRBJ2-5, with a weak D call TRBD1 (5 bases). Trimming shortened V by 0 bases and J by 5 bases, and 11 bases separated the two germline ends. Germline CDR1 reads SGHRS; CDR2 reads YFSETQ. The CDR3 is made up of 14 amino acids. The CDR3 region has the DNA TGCGCCAGCAGCTTGGAACAGGTGGGGGAGACCCAGTACTTC. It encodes CASSLEQVGETQYF.

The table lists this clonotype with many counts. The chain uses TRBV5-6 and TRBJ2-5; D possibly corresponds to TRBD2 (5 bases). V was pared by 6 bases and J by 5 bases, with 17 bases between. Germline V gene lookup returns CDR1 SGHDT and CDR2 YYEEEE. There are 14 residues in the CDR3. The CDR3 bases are TGTGCCAGCATCAAACGGGATGGGTGGGAGACCCAGTACTTC. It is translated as CASIKRDGWETQYF. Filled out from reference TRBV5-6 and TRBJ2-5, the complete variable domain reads DAGVTQSPTHLIKTRGQQVTLRCSPKSGHDTVSWYQQALGQGPQFIFQYYEEEERQRGNFPDRFSGHQFPNYSSELNVNALLLGDSALYLCASIKRDGWETQYFGPGTRLLVL.

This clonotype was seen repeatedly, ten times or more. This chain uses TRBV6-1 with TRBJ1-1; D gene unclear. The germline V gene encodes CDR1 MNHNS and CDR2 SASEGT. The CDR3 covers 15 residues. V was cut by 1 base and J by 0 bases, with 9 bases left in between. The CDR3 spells CASSEVPRLNTEAFF. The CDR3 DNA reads TGTGCCAGCAGTGAAGTCCCCCGGCTGAACACTGAAGCTTTCTTT.

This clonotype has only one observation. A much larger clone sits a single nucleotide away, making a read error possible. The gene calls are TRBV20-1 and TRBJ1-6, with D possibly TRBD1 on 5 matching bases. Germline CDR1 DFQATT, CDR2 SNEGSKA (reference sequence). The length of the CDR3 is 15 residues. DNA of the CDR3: TGCAGTGCTAGACCCACCGGGGCTTATAATTCACCCATCCACTTT. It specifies CSARPTGAYNSPIHF.

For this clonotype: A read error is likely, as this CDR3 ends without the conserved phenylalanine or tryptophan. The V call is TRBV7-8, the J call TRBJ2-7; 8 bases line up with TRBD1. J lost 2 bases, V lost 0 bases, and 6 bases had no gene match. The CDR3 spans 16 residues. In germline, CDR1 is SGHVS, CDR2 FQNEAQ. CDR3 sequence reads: CASSLASGTGTYEQYS. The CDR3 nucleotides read TGTGCCAGCAGCTTAGCCTCCGGGACAGGAACCTACGAGCAGTACTCC.

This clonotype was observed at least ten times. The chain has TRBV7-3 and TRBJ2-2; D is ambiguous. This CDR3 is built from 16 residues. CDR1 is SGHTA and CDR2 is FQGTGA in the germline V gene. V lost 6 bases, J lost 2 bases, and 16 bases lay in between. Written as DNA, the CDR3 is TGTGCCAGCAGACAATTGGGCCTCCCAAACACCGGGGAGCTGTTTTTT. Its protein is CASRQLGLPNTGELFF.

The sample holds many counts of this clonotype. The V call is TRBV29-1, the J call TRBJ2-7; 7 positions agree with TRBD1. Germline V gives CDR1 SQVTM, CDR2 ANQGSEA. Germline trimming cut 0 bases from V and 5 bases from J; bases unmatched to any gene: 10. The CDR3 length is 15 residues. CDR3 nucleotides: TGCAGCGTTGAAGATTTTAAGGACAGGTACGACGAGCAGTACTTC. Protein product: CSVEDFKDRYDEQYF.

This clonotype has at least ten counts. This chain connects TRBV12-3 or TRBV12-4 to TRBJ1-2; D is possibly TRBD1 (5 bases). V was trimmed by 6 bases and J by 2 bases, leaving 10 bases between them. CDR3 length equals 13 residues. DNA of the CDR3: TGTGCCAGCAGCCTGGGGGAGAACTATGGCTACACCTTC. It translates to CASSLGENYGYTF.

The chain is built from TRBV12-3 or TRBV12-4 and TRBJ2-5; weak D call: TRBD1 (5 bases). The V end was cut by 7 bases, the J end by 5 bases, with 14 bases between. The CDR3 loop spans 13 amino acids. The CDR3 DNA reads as TGTGCCAGCATTGGGGCGCTGGAGGAGACCCAGTACTTC. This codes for CASIGALEETQYF.

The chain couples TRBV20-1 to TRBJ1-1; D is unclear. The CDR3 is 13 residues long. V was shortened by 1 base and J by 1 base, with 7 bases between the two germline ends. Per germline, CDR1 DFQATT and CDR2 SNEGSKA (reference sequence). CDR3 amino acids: CSARVERNTEAFF. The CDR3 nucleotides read TGCAGTGCTAGAGTGGAAAGGAACACTGAAGCTTTCTTT.

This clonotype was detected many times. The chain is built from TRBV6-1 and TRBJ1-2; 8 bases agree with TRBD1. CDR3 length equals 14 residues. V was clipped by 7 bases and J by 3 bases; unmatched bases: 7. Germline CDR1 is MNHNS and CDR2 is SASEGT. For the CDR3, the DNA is TGTGCCAGCAAACGGGGGACAGGAGACTATGGCTACACCTTC. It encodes CASKRGTGDYGYTF.

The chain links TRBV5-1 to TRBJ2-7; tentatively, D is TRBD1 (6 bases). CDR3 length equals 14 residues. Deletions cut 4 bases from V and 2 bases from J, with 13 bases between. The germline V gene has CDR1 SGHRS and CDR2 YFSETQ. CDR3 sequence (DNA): TGCGCCAGCAGCGCGGACAGAAGGACCTACGAGCAGTACTTC. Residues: CASSADRRTYEQYF.

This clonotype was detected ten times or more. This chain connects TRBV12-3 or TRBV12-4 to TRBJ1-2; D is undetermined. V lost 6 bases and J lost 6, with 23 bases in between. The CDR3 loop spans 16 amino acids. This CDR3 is CASSTRRGSNHNGYTF. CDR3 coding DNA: TGTGCCAGCAGCACACGCCGCGGGTCTAACCATAATGGCTACACCTTC.

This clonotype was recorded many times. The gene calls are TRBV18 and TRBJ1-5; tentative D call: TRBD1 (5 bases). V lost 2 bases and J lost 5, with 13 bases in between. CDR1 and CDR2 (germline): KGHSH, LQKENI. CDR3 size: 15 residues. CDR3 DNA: TGTGCCAGCTCACCATTGCCCAGGGCGCATCAGCCCCAGCATTTT. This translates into CASSPLPRAHQPQHF. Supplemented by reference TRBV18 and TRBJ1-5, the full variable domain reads NAGVMQNPRHLVRRRGQEARLRCSPMKGHSHVYWYRQLPEEGLKFMVYLQKENIIDESGMPKERFSAEFPKEGPSILRIQQVVRGDSAAYFCASSPLPRAHQPQHFGDGTRLSIL.

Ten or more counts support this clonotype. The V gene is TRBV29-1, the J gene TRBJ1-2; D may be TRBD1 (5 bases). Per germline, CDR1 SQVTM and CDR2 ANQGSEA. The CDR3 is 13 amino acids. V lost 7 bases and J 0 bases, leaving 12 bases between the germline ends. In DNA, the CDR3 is TGCAGCGCTGTGACAGCCTCTAACTATGGCTACACCTTC. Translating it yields CSAVTASNYGYTF.

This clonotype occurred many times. CDR3 sequence (DNA): TGTGCCAGCTCAGGACAGGGAAGTAATACTGAAGCTTTCTTT. The encoded protein is CASSGQGSNTEAFF. The chain recombines TRBV18 with TRBJ1-1, with 8 bases aligning to TRBD1. Unmatched junction bases numbered 7, after V lost 5 bases and J lost 5 bases. Germline V gives CDR1 KGHSH, CDR2 LQKENI. The CDR3 totals 14 residues.

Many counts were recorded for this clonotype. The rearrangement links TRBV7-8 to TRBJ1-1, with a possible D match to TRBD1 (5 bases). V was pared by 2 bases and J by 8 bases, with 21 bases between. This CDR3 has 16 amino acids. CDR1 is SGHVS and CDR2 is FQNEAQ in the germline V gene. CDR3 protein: CASSLLPGTGREEAFF. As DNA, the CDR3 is TGTGCCAGCAGCTTATTGCCGGGGACGGGGAGGGAGGAAGCTTTCTTT. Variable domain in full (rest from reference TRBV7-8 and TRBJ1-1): GAGVSQSPRYKVAKRGQDVALRCDPISGHVSLFWYQQALGQGPEFLTYFQNEAQLDKSGLPSDRFFAERPEGSVSTLKIQRTQQEDSAVYLCASSLLPGTGREEAFFGQGTRLTVV.

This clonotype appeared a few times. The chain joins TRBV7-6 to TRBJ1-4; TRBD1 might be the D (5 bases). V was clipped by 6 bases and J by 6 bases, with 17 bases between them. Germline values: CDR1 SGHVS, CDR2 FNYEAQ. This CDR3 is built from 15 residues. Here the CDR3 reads CASSVFGTDHEKLFF. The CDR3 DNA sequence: TGTGCCAGCAGTGTTTTCGGGACTGACCATGAAAAACTGTTTTTT.

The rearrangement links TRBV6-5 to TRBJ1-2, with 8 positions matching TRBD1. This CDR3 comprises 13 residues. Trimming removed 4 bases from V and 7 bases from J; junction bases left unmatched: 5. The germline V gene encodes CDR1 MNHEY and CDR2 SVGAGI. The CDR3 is CASSWTGPGGYTF. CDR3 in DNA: TGTGCCAGCAGTTGGACAGGGCCGGGTGGCTACACCTTC.